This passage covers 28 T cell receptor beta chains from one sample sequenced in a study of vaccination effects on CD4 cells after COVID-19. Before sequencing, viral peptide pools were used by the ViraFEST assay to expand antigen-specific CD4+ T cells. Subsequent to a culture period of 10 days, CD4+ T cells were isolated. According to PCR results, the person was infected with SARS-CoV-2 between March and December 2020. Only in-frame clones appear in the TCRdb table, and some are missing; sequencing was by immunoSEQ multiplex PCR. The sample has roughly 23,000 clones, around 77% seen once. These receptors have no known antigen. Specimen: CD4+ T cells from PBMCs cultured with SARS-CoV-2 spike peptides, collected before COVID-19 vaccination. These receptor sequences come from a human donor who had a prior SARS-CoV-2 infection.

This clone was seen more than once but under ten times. This CDR3 reads CASSPTGQFNEKLFF. The CDR3 DNA reads as TGTGCCAGCAGCCCCACAGGGCAATTTAATGAAAAACTGTTTTTT. V gene TRBV7-9 combines with J gene TRBJ1-4, with D possibly being TRBD1 (6 bases). The CDR3 has 15 residues. V was clipped by 5 bases and J by 4 bases, with 14 bases between them. In germline, CDR1 is SEHNR, CDR2 FQNEAQ (reference sequence).

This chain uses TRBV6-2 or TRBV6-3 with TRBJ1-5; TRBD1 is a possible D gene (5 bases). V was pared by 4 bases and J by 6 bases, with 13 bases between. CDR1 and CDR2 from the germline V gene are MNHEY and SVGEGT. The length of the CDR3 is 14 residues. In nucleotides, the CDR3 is TGTGCCAGCAGTTCCCGACAGACAAGTCAGCCCCAGCATTTT. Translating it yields CASSSRQTSQPQHF.

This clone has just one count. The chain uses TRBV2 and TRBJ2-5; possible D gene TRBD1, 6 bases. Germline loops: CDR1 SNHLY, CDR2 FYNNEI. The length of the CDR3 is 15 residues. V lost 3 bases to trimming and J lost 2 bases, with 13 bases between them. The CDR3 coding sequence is TGTGCCAGCAGTGACTGGATGGACAGACAAGAGACCCAGTACTTC. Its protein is CASSDWMDRQETQYF.

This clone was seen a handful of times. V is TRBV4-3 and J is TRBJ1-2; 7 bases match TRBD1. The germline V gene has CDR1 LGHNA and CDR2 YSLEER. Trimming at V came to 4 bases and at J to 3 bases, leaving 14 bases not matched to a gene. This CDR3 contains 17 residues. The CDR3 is CASSRDATGTAYYGYTF. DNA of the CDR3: TGCGCCAGCAGCCGAGACGCTACCGGGACAGCCTACTATGGCTACACCTTC.

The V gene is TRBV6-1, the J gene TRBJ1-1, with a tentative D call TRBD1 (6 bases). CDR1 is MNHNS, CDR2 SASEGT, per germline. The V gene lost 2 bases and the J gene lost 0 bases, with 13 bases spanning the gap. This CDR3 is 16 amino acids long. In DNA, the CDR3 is TGTGCCAGCAGTGAACCGGCACAGGGCGTGAACACTGAAGCTTTCTTT. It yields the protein CASSEPAQGVNTEAFF.

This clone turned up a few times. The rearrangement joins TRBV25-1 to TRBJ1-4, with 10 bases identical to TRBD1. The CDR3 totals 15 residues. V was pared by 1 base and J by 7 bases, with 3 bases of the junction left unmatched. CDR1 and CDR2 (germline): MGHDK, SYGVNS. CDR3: CASSEWTGGGEKLFF. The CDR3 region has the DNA TGTGCCAGCAGTGAATGGACAGGGGGAGGTGAAAAACTGTTTTTT.

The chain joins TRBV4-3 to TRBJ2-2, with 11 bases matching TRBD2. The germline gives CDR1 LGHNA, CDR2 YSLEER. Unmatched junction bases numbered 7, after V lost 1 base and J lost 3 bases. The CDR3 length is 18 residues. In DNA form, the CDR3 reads TGCGCCAGCAGCCAAGGGGGTAGCGGGAGGGTAGACACCGGGGAGCTGTTTTTT. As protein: CASSQGGSGRVDTGELFF.

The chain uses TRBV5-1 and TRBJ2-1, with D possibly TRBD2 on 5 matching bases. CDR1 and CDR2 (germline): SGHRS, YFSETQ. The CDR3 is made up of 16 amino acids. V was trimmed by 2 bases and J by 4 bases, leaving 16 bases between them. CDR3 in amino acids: CASSLTGEQKYNEQFF. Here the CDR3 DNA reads TGCGCCAGCAGCTTAACTGGGGAGCAGAAGTACAATGAGCAGTTCTTC.

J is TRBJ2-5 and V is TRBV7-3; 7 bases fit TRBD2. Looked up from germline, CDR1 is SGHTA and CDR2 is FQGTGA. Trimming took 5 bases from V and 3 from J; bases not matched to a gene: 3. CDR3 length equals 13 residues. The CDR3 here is CASSQTSKETQYF. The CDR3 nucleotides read TGTGCCAGCAGCCAGACTAGCAAAGAGACCCAGTACTTC.

CDR3 bases: TGTGCCAGCAGCTGGAAGGGTGCAACTAATGAAAAACTGTTTTTT. Translated: CASSWKGATNEKLFF. The V gene is TRBV5-6, the J gene TRBJ1-4; D remains unclear. CDR3 length: 15 amino acids. The V end was cut by 3 bases, the J end by 0 bases, with 9 bases between. Germline values: CDR1 SGHDT, CDR2 YYEEEE.

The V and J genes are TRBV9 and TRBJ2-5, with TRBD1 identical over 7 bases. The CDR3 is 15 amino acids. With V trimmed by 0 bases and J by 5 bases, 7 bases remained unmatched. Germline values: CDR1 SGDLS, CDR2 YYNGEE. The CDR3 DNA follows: TGTGCCAGCAGCGTAGATATAGCCAGGGGGGAGACCCAGTACTTC. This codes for CASSVDIARGETQYF.

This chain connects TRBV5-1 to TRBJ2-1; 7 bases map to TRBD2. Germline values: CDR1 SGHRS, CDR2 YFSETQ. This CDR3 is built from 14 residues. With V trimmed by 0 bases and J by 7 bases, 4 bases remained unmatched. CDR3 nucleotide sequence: TGCGCCAGCAGCTTGGGACTAGCCCTGAATGAGCAGTTCTTC. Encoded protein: CASSLGLALNEQFF.

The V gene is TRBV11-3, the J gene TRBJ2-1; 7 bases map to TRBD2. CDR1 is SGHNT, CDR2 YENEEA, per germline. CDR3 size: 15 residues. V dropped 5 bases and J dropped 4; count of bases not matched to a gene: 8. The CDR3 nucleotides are TGTGCCAGCAGCGCCATAGCGGGCCTTTACAATGAGCAGTTCTTC. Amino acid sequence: CASSAIAGLYNEQFF.

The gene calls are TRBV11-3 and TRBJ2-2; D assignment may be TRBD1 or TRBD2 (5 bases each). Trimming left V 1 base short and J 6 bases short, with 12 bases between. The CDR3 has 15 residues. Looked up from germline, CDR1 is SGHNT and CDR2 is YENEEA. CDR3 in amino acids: CASSLGGTWSGELFF. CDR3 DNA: TGTGCCAGCAGCTTAGGTGGGACCTGGTCCGGGGAGCTGTTTTTT.

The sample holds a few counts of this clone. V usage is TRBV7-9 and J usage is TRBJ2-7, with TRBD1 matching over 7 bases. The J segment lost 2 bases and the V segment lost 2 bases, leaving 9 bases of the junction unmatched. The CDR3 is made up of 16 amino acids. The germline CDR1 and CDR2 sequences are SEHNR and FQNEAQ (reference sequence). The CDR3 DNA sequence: TGTGCCAGCAGCTTATTTCCGACAGGGCGAACCTACGAGCAGTACTTC. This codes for CASSLFPTGRTYEQYF.

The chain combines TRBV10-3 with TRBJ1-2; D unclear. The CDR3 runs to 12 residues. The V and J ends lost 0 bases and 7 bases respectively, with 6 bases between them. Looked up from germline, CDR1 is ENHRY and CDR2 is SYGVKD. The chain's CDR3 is CAISESLVGYTF. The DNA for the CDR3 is TGTGCCATCAGTGAGTCGCTGGTTGGCTACACCTTC.

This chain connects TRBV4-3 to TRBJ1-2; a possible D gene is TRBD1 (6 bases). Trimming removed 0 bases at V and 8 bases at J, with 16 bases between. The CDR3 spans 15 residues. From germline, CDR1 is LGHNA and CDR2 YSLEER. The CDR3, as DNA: TGCGCCAGCAGCCAAGATAGTGGCAGGGGAGGCGGCTACACCTTC. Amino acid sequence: CASSQDSGRGGGYTF.

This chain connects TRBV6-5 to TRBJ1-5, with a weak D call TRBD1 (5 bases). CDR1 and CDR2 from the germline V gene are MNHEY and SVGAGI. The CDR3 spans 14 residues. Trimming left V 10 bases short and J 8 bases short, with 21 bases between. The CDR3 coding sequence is TGTGCCACCGAAAGATATGGACGGGGCGAGCCCCAGCATTTT. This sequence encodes CATERYGRGEPQHF.

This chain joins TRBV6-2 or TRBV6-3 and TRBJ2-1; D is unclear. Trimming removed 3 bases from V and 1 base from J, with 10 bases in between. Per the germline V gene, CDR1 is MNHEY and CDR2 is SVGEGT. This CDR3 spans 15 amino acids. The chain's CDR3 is CASSYGVGSYNEQFF. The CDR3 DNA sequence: TGTGCCAGCAGTTATGGCGTCGGGTCCTACAATGAGCAGTTCTTC.

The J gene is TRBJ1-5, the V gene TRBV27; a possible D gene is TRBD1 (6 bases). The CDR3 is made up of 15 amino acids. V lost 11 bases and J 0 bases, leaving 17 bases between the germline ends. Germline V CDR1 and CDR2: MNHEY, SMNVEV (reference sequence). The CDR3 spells CASSRGAPSNQPQHF. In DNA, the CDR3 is TGTGCCTCCTCCCGGGGGGCGCCTAGCAATCAGCCCCAGCATTTT.

The CDR3 coding sequence is TGCAGTGCTAGTTTGGACAGCCCTTTGAACACTGAAGCTTTCTTT. Its protein product is CSASLDSPLNTEAFF. V and J are TRBV20-1 and TRBJ1-1; D might be TRBD1 (6 bases). V lost 3 bases and J 0 bases, leaving 14 bases between the germline ends. The CDR3 contains 15 residues. Germline V gene lookup returns CDR1 DFQATT and CDR2 SNEGSKA (reference sequence).

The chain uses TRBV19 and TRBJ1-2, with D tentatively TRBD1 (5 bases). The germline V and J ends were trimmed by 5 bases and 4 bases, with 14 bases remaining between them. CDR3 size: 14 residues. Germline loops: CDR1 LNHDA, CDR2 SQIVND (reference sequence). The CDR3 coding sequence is TGTGCCAGTAGTCTGGGGGGAAAGGGCTATGGCTACACCTTC. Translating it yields CASSLGGKGYGYTF.

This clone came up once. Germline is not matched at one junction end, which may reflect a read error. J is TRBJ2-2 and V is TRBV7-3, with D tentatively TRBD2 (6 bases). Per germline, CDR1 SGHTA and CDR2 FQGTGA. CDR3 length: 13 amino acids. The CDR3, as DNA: TGTGCCAGCAGCCTAACGGGAGCCGGGGAGCTGTTTTTT. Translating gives CASSLTGAGELFF.

This CDR3 is CASSESWGGTEAFF. CDR3 DNA sequence: TGTGCCAGCAGTGAATCGTGGGGGGGCACTGAAGCTTTCTTT. This rearrangement joins TRBV6-1 to TRBJ1-1, with D possibly TRBD1 on 5 matching bases. The CDR3 loop spans 14 amino acids. The V gene lost 2 bases and the J gene lost 4 bases, with 11 bases spanning the gap. CDR1 MNHNS and CDR2 SASEGT come from the germline V gene.

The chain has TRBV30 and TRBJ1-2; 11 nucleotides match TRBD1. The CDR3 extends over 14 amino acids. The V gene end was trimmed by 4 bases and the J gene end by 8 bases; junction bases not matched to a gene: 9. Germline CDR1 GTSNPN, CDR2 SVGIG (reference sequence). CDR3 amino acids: CAWNALGQGGGYTF. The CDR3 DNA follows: TGTGCCTGGAACGCTTTGGGACAGGGGGGAGGCTACACCTTC.

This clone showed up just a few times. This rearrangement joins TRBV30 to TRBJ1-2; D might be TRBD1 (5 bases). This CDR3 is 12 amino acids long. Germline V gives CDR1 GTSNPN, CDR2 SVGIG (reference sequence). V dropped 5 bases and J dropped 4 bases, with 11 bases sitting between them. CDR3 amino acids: CAWGRVLYGYTF. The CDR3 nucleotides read TGTGCCTGGGGCAGGGTTCTCTATGGCTACACCTTC. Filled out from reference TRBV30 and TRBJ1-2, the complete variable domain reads SQTIHQWPATLVQPVGSPLSLECTVEGTSNPNLYWYRQAAGRGLQLLFYSVGIGQISSEVPQNLSASRPQDRQFILSSKKLLLSDSGFYLCAWGRVLYGYTFGSGTRLTVV.

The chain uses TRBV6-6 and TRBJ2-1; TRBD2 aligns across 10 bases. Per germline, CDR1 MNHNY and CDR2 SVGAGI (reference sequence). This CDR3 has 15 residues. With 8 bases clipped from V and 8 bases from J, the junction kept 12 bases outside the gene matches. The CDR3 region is CASQPASGSFYEQFF. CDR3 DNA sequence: TGTGCCAGCCAACCGGCTAGCGGGAGTTTCTATGAGCAGTTCTTC.

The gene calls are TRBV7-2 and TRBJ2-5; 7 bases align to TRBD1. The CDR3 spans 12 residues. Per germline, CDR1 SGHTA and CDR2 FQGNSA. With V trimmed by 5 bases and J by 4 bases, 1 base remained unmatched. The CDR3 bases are TGTGCCAGCAGCAACAGGGGAGAGACCCAGTACTTC. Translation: CASSNRGETQYF.